This T cell receptor (beta chain) was retrieved from a study of Graves' ophthalmopathy and Graves' hyperthyroidism listed by TCRdb under 2018. General notes on the study: Peripheral blood was collected before any treatment was given, at the time of initial diagnosis. To explore V-J signatures that distinguish ophthalmopathy from hyperthyroidism, a discovery set of 100 patients was enrolled, made up of more than 40 with ophthalmopathy and 57 with stable hyperthyroidism. For independent validation, a separate cohort was made up of 18 to 20 hyperthyroidism patients plus 17 patients who later progressed from hyperthyroidism to ophthalmopathy. The study used signatures of the TCR beta repertoire to tell Graves' ophthalmopathy apart from Graves' hyperthyroidism and to predict which patients would progress to ophthalmopathy. In total, 135 blood samples were TCR-sequenced: some 40 ophthalmopathy, roughly 80 hyperthyroidism and about 17 hyperthyroidism-to-ophthalmopathy patients. In five or six hyperthyroidism patients, the T-cell repertoires found in thyroid tissue were compared with those found in blood. Once sampling was done, hyperthyroidism patients were given methimazole at a starting dose of 30 mg daily, while ophthalmopathy patients were given high-dose intravenous methylprednisolone. Findings and caveats that apply to the study as a whole: In validation, the model predicted ophthalmopathy progression with about 71% sensitivity and roughly 72% specificity; about a dozen predicted patients were CT-confirmed with GO in a median of approximately 6.5 months. Most of the expanded thyroid clonotypes with a frequency above 0.001 were also detected in blood, and it was suggested that the thyroid immune response may be reflected by blood repertoires. No statistical method was used to predetermine the sample size, and group allocation was not hidden from the investigators. Ophthalmopathy was separated from stable hyperthyroidism by the 13-signature model with around 88% sensitivity and 81% to 84% specificity in cross-validation and with 80%/75% in the test set.

For repertoire sequencing, TCR beta CDR3 regions were amplified from RNA transcripts. The first round of RT-PCR was done with HTBI primers and the Qiagen OneStep RT-PCR kit, and was followed by a second round of multiplex PCR, then size selection and purification. The libraries underwent paired-end sequencing with 100 bp reads on an Illumina HiSeq2000. Regarding the original processing steps: SOAPnuke was used to process the reads, throwing out any read that had adapters, had uncalled bases, had a mean Phred below 15, or lacked an exact constant-primer or identifier match. COPE v1.2.5 was used to merge high-quality paired reads. Each unique nucleotide sequence was treated as a clonotype, and MiTCR v1.1 was used to align the clonotypes to the IMGT TRB V, D and J references. The analysis was limited to V-J combinations with a frequency above 0.0001, which together covered approximately 99% of repertoires. For each V-J combination, a TCR clonal expansion and chaos score was defined as the ratio of F50 clonal expansion to chaos observed in the TCRdist matrix. Features were reduced by Welch's t-statistics and random forest to approximately 12 V-J combinations, which fed a naive Bayes classifier. The Morisita-Horn index was used to measure how similar the thyroid and blood repertoires were. TCRdb reprocessing: public reads trimmed at Q25 with fastp, clones called with MiXCR, in-frame beta chains kept. Rows merge per CDR3 protein into single entries with the most common DNA and genes. These V and J calls derive from TCRdb rather than the authors' analysis. The sample includes about 370,000 distinct CDR3 sequences, with about a sixth observed a single time. The ten most abundant clones make up roughly 2.4% of the sample.

This clonotype was found many times. It has no known antigen specificity. Base qualities are not provided; no much larger clone lies one nucleotide away. Reading the germline V gene (reference sequence) gives CDR1 SGHKS and CDR2 YYEKEE. The junction carries 13 bases between V and J, which are trimmed by 3 bases and 3 bases respectively. The CDR3 goes from the cysteine to the phenylalanine over 14 residues. Only the CDR3 part of the read is kept: 42 bases, read in frame from the first base. Hyperthyroidism was considered stable if no progression to ophthalmopathy occurred within 18 months of follow-up. The hyperthyroidism patients were 18 to 65 years old and newly diagnosed, with a disease duration of less than 2 months. Patients were excluded if they had other autoimmune diseases, uncontrolled infections, pregnancy or lactation. Clinical symptoms, serum thyroxine, TRAb, thyroid ultrasound and orbital computed tomography were used for diagnosis. Ficoll-Paque density gradient centrifugation was used to isolate PBMCs from under 11 ml of fresh peripheral blood. Trizol reagent was used to extract the total RNA, and its quality was then checked on an Agilent 2100 Bioanalyzer.

This receptor was taken from an adult woman with stable Graves' hyperthyroidism. The chain employs TRBV5-5 and TRBJ2-7, with the D gene uncertain. The specimen was peripheral blood. Here is the DNA: TGTGCCAGCAGCTCAAAGGTGGCCAACTACGAGCAGTACTTC. Protein translation: CASSSKVANYEQYF. Outside the CDR3, residues come from the reference TRBV5-5 and TRBJ2-7 proteins, so the full variable domain is: DAGVTQSPTHLIKTRGQQVTLRCSPISGHKSVSWYQQVLGQGPQFIFQYYEKEERGRGNFPDRFSARQFPNYSSELNVNALLLGDSALYLCASSSKVANYEQYFGPGTRLTVT.